The source of this TCR beta chain is a study of T cells after somatic rescue of genetic block. The CDR3 totals 14 residues. The ends were cut back, 2 bases at V and 2 bases at J, with 11 bases in the middle. The germline V gene encodes CDR1 SGDLS and CDR2 YYNGEE. Produced via immunoSEQ multiplex PCR; TCRdb's table is partial and in-frame only. The sample has 65,000 to 70,000 clones, around 92% seen once. The sequencing input was peripheral blood mononuclear cells (PBMCs). This receptor was taken from a man aged 35 to 55. This chain connects TRBV9 to TRBJ2-7; D not certain. CDR3 bases: TGTGCCAGCAGCGTCGGGCGGAACCCCTACGAGCAGTACTTC. Translating gives CASSVGRNPYEQYF.